Here is one TCR beta chain with its context. Its antigen is currently unknown. A clone one base away is much larger, so this may be a read error. The CDR3 is 13 amino acids. Per the germline V gene, CDR1 is MNHEY and CDR2 is SVGEGT. Assembly of TCR beta libraries relied on iRepertoire HTBI primers together with Arm-PCR of CDR3 regions. One entry per CDR3 protein, called by TCRdb with MiXCR from the multiplex PCR reads. Counted here are 240,000 or so distinct CDR3 sequences, 20% to 25% occurring once; the ten biggest clones make up about 15%. These data are taken from a study of regulatory T cells in long-lasting Graves disease. As for the study in general: Newly diagnosed Graves' patients had taken antithyroid drugs under 3 months. Points from the study as a whole: Exclusively peripheral blood, rather than thyroid tissue, was studied. Persistent disease was associated with favored TRBV28 usage and with favored use of TRBJ1-2 and TRBJ2-5. Persistent patients shared more public clonotypes (approximately 2,500) than new patients (just under 1,000).

Stated time point: newly diagnosed GD, antithyroid drugs for less than 3 months. Researchers made the TCR library from RNA that was extracted from PBMCs. The sequencing used peripheral blood mononuclear cells (PBMCs), collected at new diagnosis, from a patient treated with antithyroid drugs. The sequence was obtained from a female donor with Graves disease. The chain employs TRBV6-2 or TRBV6-3 and TRBJ1-2; TRBD1 matches at 8 bases. The CDR3 region is CASRKDRAYGYAF. The DNA of the CDR3 is TGTGCCAGCAGAAAGGACAGGGCTTATGGCTACGCCTTC.